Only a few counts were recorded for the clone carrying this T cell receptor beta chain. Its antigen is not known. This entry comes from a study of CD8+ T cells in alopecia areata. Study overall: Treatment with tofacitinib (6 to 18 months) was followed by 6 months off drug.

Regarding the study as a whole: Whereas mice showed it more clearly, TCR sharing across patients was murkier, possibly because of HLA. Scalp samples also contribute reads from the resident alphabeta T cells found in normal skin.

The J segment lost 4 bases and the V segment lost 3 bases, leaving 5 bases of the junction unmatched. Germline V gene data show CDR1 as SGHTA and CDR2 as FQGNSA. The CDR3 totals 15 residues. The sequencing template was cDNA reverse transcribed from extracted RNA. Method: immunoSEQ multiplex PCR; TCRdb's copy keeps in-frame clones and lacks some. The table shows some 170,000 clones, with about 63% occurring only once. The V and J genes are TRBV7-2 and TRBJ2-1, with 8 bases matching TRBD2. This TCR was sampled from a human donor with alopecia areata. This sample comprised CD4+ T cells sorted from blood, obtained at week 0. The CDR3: CASSLAASGYNEQFF. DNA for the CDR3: TGTGCCAGCAGCTTGGCAGCTAGCGGGTACAATGAGCAGTTCTTC.